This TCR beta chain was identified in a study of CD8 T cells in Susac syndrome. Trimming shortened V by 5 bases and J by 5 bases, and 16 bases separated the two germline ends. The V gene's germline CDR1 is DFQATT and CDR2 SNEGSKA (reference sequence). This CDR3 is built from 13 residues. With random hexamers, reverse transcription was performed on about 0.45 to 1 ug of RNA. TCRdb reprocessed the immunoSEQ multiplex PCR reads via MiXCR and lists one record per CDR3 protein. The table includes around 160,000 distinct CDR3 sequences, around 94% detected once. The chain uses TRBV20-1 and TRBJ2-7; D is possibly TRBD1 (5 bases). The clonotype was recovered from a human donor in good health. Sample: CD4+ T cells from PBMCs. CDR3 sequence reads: CSAYAAGIDEQYF. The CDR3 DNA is TGCAGTGCTTATGCGGCAGGGATAGACGAGCAGTACTTC.